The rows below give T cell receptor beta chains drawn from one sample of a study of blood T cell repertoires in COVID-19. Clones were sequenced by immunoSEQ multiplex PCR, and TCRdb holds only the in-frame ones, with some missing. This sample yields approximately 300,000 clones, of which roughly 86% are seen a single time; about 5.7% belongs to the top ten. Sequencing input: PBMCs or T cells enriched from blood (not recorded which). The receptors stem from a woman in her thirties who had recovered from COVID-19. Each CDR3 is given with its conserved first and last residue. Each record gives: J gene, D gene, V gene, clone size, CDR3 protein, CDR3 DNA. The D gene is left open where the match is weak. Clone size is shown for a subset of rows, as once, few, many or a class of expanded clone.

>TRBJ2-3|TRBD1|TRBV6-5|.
CASSYSTGADTQYF
TGTGCCAGCAGTTACTCCACAGGGGCAGATACGCAGTATTTT
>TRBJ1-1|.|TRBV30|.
CAWSSQPHTEAFF
TGTGCCTGGAGTTCACAGCCCCACACTGAAGCTTTCTTT
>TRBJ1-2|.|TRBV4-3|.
CASSQDLRANYGYTF
TGCGCCAGCAGCCAAGACCTCAGGGCGAACTATGGCTACACCTTC
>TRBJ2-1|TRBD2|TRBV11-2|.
CASSMTSGGVGEQFF
TGTGCCAGCAGCATGACTAGCGGGGGGGTAGGTGAGCAGTTCTTC
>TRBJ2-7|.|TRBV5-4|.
CASSDRRDIFYEQYF
TGTGCCAGCAGCGACCGCCGGGACATCTTCTACGAGCAGTACTTC
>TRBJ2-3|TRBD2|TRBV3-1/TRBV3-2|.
CASSLGTSAADTQYF
TGTGCCAGCAGCCTAGGGACTAGCGCGGCAGATACGCAGTATTTT
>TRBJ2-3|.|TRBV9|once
CASSVEGAASLADTQYF
TGTGCCAGCAGCGTAGAAGGAGCAGCCTCCCTGGCAGATACGCAGTATTTT
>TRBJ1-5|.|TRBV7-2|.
CASSLSWSGNQPQHF
TGTGCCAGCAGCTTAAGTTGGTCGGGCAATCAGCCCCAGCATTTT
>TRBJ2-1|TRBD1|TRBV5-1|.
CASEHGDRGTNEQFF
TGCGCCAGCGAGCACGGAGACAGGGGAACGAATGAGCAGTTCTTC
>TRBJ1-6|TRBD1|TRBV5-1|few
CASSFVPGQGEGDNSPLHF
TGCGCCAGCAGCTTTGTCCCGGGACAGGGAGAAGGGGATAATTCACCCCTCCACTTT
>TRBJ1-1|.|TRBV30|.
CAWELITPEVVGFF
TGTGCCTGGGAGCTTATAACCCCAGAGGTAGTGGGTTTCTTT
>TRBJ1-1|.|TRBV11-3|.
CASSLRGSSTEAFF
TGTGCCAGCAGCTTAAGGGGGTCGAGCACTGAAGCTTTCTTT
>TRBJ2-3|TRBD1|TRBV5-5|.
CASSRTGDMADTQYF
TGTGCCAGCAGCCGGACAGGGGATATGGCAGATACGCAGTATTTT
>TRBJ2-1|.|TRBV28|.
CASSDLAAYNEQFF
TGTGCCAGCAGTGACTTAGCGGCATACAATGAGCAGTTCTTC